This T cell receptor (beta chain) was sequenced during a study of blood T cell repertoires in COVID-19. Study in general: Collection of acute and convalescent COVID-19 samples took place in the United States, Italy and Spain. PBMCs, B-cell-depleted T cells, or T cells were the source of the cDNA or gDNA that made up the material.

Trimming cost V 4 bases and J 0 bases, with 10 bases left between them. CDR3 length: 15 residues. CDR1 is MNHEY, CDR2 SVGEGT, per germline. TCRdb's table, derived via immunoSEQ multiplex PCR, lists solely in-frame clones and lacks some. The sample carries about 49,000 clones, about nine tenths recorded once. The sequence came from an elderly woman with COVID-19, enrolled during active disease. The chain has TRBV6-2 or TRBV6-3 and TRBJ1-5; a possible D gene is TRBD1 (5 bases). Sequenced input: peripheral blood. The CDR3 DNA reads TGTGCCAGCAGTTCCAGGGCAAATAGCAATCAGCCCCAGCATTTT. Translating it yields CASSSRANSNQPQHF.